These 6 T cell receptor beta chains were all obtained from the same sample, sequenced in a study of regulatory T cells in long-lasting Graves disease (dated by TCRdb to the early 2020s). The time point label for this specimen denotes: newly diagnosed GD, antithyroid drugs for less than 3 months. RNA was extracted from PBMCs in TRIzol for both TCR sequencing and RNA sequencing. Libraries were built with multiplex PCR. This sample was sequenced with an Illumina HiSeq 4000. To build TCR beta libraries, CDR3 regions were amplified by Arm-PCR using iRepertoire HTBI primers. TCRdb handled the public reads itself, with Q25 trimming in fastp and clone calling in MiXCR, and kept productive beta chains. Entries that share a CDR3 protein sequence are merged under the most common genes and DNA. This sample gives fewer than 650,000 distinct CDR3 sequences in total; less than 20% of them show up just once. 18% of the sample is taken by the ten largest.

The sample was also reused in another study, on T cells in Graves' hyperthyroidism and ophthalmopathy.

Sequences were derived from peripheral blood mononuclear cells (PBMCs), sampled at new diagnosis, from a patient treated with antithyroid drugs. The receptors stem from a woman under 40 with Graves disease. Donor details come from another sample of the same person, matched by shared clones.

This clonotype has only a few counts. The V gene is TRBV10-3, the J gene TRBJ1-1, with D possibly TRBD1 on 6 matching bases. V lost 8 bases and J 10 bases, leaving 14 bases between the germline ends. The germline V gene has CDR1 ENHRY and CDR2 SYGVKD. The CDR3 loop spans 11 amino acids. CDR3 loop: CAILGTRGAFF. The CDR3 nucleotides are TGTGCCATCCTCGGGACCAGGGGAGCTTTCTTT.

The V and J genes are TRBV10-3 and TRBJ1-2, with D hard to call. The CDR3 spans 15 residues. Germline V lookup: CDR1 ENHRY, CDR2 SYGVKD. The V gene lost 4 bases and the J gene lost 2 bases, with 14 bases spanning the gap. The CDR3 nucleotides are TGTGCCATCAGTGGGACGATGGGCCGAAACTATGGCTACACCTTC. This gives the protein CAISGTMGRNYGYTF.

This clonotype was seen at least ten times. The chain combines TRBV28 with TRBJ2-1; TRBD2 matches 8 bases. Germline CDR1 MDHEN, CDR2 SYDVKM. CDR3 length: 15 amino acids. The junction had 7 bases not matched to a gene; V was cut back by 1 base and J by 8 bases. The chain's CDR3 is CASSLSGRALYEQFF. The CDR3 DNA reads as TGTGCCAGCAGTTTATCCGGGAGGGCCTTGTATGAGCAGTTCTTC.

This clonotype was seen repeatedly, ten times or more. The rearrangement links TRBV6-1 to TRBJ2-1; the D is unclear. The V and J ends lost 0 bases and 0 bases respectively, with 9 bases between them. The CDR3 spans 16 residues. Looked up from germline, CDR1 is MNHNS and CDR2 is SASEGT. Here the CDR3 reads CASSEAWVASYNEQFF. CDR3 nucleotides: TGTGCCAGCAGTGAAGCCTGGGTAGCCTCCTACAATGAGCAGTTCTTC.

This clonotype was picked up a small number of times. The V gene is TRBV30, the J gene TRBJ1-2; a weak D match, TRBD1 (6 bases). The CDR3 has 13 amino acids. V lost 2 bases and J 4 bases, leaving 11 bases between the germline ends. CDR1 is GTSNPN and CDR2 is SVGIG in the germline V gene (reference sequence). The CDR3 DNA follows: TGTGCCTGGAGTTGGGGGGACACCTATGGCTACACCTTC. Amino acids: CAWSWGDTYGYTF.

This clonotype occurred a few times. In DNA form, the CDR3 reads TGTGCCAGCAGCGAACTAGCGGGAGCCGTGAACACCGGGGAGCTGTTTTTT. The encoded protein is CASSELAGAVNTGELFF. This chain joins TRBV9 and TRBJ2-2; 11 bases match TRBD2. CDR1 is SGDLS, CDR2 YYNGEE, per germline. The junction had 5 bases not matched to a gene; V was cut back by 3 bases and J by 1 base. The CDR3 length is 17 residues.